Included here is one T cell receptor (beta chain) sequence, with context. Its antigen is unidentified. This entry comes from a study of cytomegalovirus exposure and HLA in healthy donors. Across the whole study: Roughly 80 million unique TCRs from HLA-typed donors made up an early data release.

Study-wide findings and caveats: Follow-up analysis found HLA locus-dependent TCR association rates, highest for DRB1 and lowest for HLA-C. A later analysis linked a missense DCLRE1C variant to TCR beta V- and J-gene trimming.

Primers: 60 Vbeta forward and 13 Jbeta reverse. Measured with immunoSEQ multiplex PCR; TCRdb has only the in-frame clones, and not every one. Of over 100,000 clones listed, 80% are singletons. This sequence originates from a man aged 30 to 45 in good health and CMV-seronegative. The material sequenced was PBMCs.

The CDR3 loop reads CASSPSRSGYGYTF. CDR3 DNA: TGTGCCAGCAGCCCAAGTCGGAGCGGCTATGGCTACACCTTC. The rearrangement joins TRBV2 to TRBJ1-2; no clear D gene. The CDR3 is 14 residues long. Between the trimmed V and J ends, which lost 6 bases and 4 bases, there was a span of 15 bases. Germline V gene sequence: CDR1 SNHLY, CDR2 FYNNEI.